The next 25 T cell receptor beta chains were all read from a single sample in a study of T cells in Graves' hyperthyroidism and ophthalmopathy (dated by TCRdb to between 2018 and 2020). The library was obtained by multiplex PCR. For sequencing, an Illumina HiSeq 2000 was employed. Amplification of TCR beta CDR3 regions was carried out from RNA transcripts. A first-round RT-PCR of the TCR CDR3 used the HTBI primer set with the Qiagen OneStep RT-PCR kit. TCRdb trimmed public reads at Q25 via fastp, called clones via MiXCR and kept in-frame beta chains. Rows merge per CDR3 protein into single entries with the most common DNA and genes. Counted in this sample were 600,000 or so distinct CDR3 sequences; around 15% of them appeared once. The biggest ten clones account for approximately 3.9% of the sample. The sample taken for sequencing was blood. The receptors stem from a woman under 40 with Graves' hyperthyroidism.

V is TRBV20-1 and J is TRBJ2-5; D is ambiguous. This CDR3 contains 14 residues. Trimming removed 1 base from V and 1 base from J, with 10 bases in between. The V gene's germline CDR1 is DFQATT and CDR2 SNEGSKA (reference sequence). For the CDR3, the DNA is TGCAGTGCTAGAGTTGGGCCGCCCCAAGAGACCCAGTACTTC. It yields the protein CSARVGPPQETQYF.

This clonotype was recorded once. The chain is built from TRBV5-6 and TRBJ2-5; no firm D call. This CDR3 is 14 amino acids long. V lost 0 bases and J 0 bases, leaving 6 bases between the germline ends. The germline CDR1 and CDR2 sequences are SGHDT and YYEEEE. The CDR3 loop reads CASSLVGDQETQYF. CDR3 nucleotide sequence: TGTGCCAGCAGCTTGGTAGGTGACCAAGAGACCCAGTACTTC.

This clonotype came up a few times. Here the CDR3 DNA reads TGTGCCAGCAGCCAAGATCGACGAAAACTGTTTTTT. Translated, it gives CASSQDRRKLFF. This chain uses TRBV4-2 with TRBJ1-4, with D unresolved. This CDR3 is built from 12 residues. Germline assignment: CDR1 LGHNA and CDR2 YNFKEQ. The ends were cut back, 0 bases at V and 10 bases at J, with 6 bases in the middle.

This rearrangement joins TRBV14 to TRBJ2-1, with TRBD2 matching over 16 bases. Germline trimming cut 1 base from V and 7 bases from J; bases unmatched to any gene: 7. The germline gives CDR1 SGHDN, CDR2 FVKESK. CDR3 length equals 18 residues. The CDR3 is CASSQAFGTSGRGNEQFF. The CDR3 region has the DNA TGTGCCAGCAGCCAAGCCTTCGGGACTAGCGGGAGGGGGAATGAGCAGTTCTTC.

As for this clonotype: One base away lies a much larger clone, so this may be a sequencing read error. This chain uses TRBV11-2 with TRBJ2-2; weak D call: TRBD2 (5 bases). The CDR3 length is 11 residues. V lost 7 bases to trimming and J lost 6 bases, with 6 bases between them. The germline V gene encodes CDR1 SGHAT and CDR2 FQNNGV. Here the CDR3 DNA reads TGTGCCAGCAACGGGGCCGGGGAGCTGTTTTTT. This translates into CASNGAGELFF.

This clonotype has more than one count but fewer than ten. V gene TRBV4-2 combines with J gene TRBJ2-1; 10 bases fit TRBD2. This CDR3 contains 16 residues. V dropped 0 bases and J dropped 5; count of bases not matched to a gene: 4. The germline CDR1 and CDR2 sequences are LGHNA and YNFKEQ. The CDR3 bases are TGTGCCAGCAGCCAAGAATCAGGACTAGCGGACAATGAGCAGTTCTTC. Encoded protein: CASSQESGLADNEQFF.

The chain employs TRBV6-5 and TRBJ2-2; the match to TRBD2 covers 8 bases. In germline, CDR1 is MNHEY, CDR2 SVGAGI. After removal of 4 bases from V and 5 bases from J, the junction contained 9 bases not matched to a gene. This CDR3 is built from 16 residues. This chain's CDR3 is CASSSFAGGQTGELFF. The CDR3 nucleotides are TGTGCCAGCAGTTCCTTTGCGGGAGGTCAAACCGGGGAGCTGTTTTTT.

The chain employs TRBV20-1 and TRBJ1-6, with 8 bases fitting TRBD1. V lost 0 bases and J lost 9; bases outside the gene matches: 13. Germline CDR1 reads DFQATT; CDR2 reads SNEGSKA (reference sequence). This CDR3 contains 17 residues. DNA for the CDR3: TGCAGTGCTAGAGATATCGGACAGGGTGGTCTTCGTTCACCCCTCCACTTT. Amino acid sequence: CSARDIGQGGLRSPLHF.

The J gene is TRBJ1-3, the V gene TRBV15, with TRBD1 identical over 8 bases. V shed 4 bases, J shed 2 bases, and the junction held 4 bases outside the gene matches. Germline CDR1 and CDR2: LNHNV and YYDKDF (reference sequence). CDR3 length: 15 amino acids. CDR3: CATSKSGGTGNTIYF. The CDR3 nucleotides are TGTGCCACCAGCAAATCAGGGGGCACTGGAAACACCATATATTTT. Filled out from reference TRBV15 and TRBJ1-3, the complete variable domain reads DAMVIQNPRYQVTQFGKPVTLSCSQTLNHNVMYWYQQKSSQAPKLLFHYYDKDFNNEADTPDNFQSRRPNTSFCFLDIRSPGLGDTAMYLCATSKSGGTGNTIYFGEGSWLTVV.

This clonotype was observed a few times. The chain links TRBV4-1 to TRBJ2-7; 9 nucleotides align to TRBD2. The CDR3 has 15 amino acids. The germline V gene encodes CDR1 MGHRA and CDR2 YSYEKL. The ends lost 3 bases at V and 7 bases at J; junction bases unmatched: 10. CDR3 nucleotides: TGCGCCAGCAGCCAGAGACTAGCGGAAGATGGAGAGCAGTACTTC. Protein sequence: CASSQRLAEDGEQYF.

The rearrangement uses TRBV29-1 and TRBJ2-5; D perhaps matches TRBD2 (5 bases). Germline CDR1 and CDR2: SQVTM and ANQGSEA. The CDR3 runs 12 residues. Trimming left V 4 bases short and J 3 bases short, with 9 bases between. DNA for the CDR3: TGCAGCGTTGCGGCCGGGGAAGAGACCCAGTACTTC. It is translated as CSVAAGEETQYF.

This clonotype was detected many times. The gene calls are TRBV3-1 and TRBJ1-5; 8 bases are shared with TRBD1. The junction had 6 bases not matched to a gene; V was cut back by 0 bases and J by 2 bases. The length of the CDR3 is 17 residues. Per germline, CDR1 LGHDT and CDR2 YNNKEL (reference sequence). Here the CDR3 reads CASSQDYGTGRNQPQHF. The CDR3 DNA reads as TGTGCCAGCAGCCAAGATTATGGGACAGGACGCAATCAGCCCCAGCATTTT.

In this sample, this clonotype turned up many times. The rearrangement links TRBV13 to TRBJ2-1; TRBD1 or TRBD2 may be the D gene (6 bases each). Trimming took off 5 bases at V and 2 bases at J, with 13 bases between the two ends. Germline V lookup: CDR1 PRHDT, CDR2 FYEKMQ (reference sequence). CDR3 length: 15 residues. This chain's CDR3 is CASSPPGGTYNEQFF. CDR3 sequence (DNA): TGTGCCAGCAGCCCTCCCGGGGGCACCTACAATGAGCAGTTCTTC.

The table lists this clonotype with a few counts. V and J are TRBV7-9 and TRBJ2-1; TRBD2 is a possible D gene (7 bases). The V end was cut by 5 bases, the J end by 9 bases, with 14 bases between. The CDR3 loop spans 13 amino acids. Germline CDR1 reads SEHNR; CDR2 reads FQNEAQ (reference sequence). CDR3 region: CASSEGGASEQFF. DNA of the CDR3: TGTGCCAGCAGCGAAGGGGGGGCTAGTGAGCAGTTCTTC. The variable domain in full, completed from reference TRBV7-9 and TRBJ2-1, reads DTGVSQNPRHKITKRGQNVTFRCDPISEHNRLYWYRQTLGQGPEFLTYFQNEAQLEKSRLLSDRFSAERPKGSFSTLEIQRTEQGDSAMYLCASSEGGASEQFFGPGTRLTVL.

The sample holds many counts of this clonotype. The gene calls are TRBV5-1 and TRBJ1-2, with D perhaps TRBD1 (5 bases). The V end was cut by 0 bases, the J end by 7 bases, with 16 bases between. The CDR3 extends over 15 amino acids. Looked up from germline, CDR1 is SGHRS and CDR2 is YFSETQ. The CDR3 reads CASSLVTGLDGGYTF. In DNA form, the CDR3 reads TGCGCCAGCAGCTTGGTAACAGGTCTCGACGGTGGCTACACCTTC.

This clonotype was seen many times. The V gene is TRBV20-1, the J gene TRBJ2-7, with no clear D. Germline-derived CDR1 and CDR2 are DFQATT and SNEGSKA (reference sequence). V was clipped by 5 bases and J by 1 base, with 18 bases between them. The CDR3 is made up of 15 amino acids. In DNA form, the CDR3 reads TGCAGTGCTCCGATACAAGGACCAATATCCTACGAGCAGTACTTC. It specifies CSAPIQGPISYEQYF.

V gene TRBV5-5 combines with J gene TRBJ2-1; maybe TRBD2 (5 bases). V shed 3 bases and J shed 8 bases, with 12 bases lying between them. CDR3 size: 13 residues. Germline V CDR1 and CDR2: SGHKS, YYEKEE (reference sequence). The CDR3 DNA reads as TGTGCCAGCAGCTCTACATCGGACTATGAGCAGTTCTTC. Protein sequence: CASSSTSDYEQFF.

This clonotype turned up a few times. This may be a read error: a much more frequent sequence differs by one nucleotide. Here the CDR3 reads CASSHGTSGSYERYF. DNA for the CDR3: TGTGCCAGCAGCCATGGGACTAGCGGGAGTTACGAGCGGTACTTC. This sequence joins TRBV3-1 and TRBJ2-7; 14 nucleotides match TRBD2. The V gene's germline CDR1 is LGHDT and CDR2 YNNKEL (reference sequence). The CDR3 loop spans 15 amino acids.

Comments on this clonotype: This may be a read error: a much more frequent sequence differs by one nucleotide. The V gene is TRBV3-1, the J gene TRBJ2-1; D may be TRBD2 (7 bases). This CDR3 spans 16 amino acids. Germline V gives CDR1 LGHDT, CDR2 YNNKEL (reference sequence). The CDR3 sequence: CTSSPGEGSSYNEQFF. The CDR3 region has the DNA TGTACCAGCAGCCCAGGGGAGGGGAGCTCCTACAATGAGCAGTTCTTC.

This clonotype was picked up a small number of times. V usage is TRBV20-1 and J usage is TRBJ1-6, with D unresolved. This CDR3 has 13 amino acids. Between the trimmed V and J ends, which lost 3 bases and 6 bases, there was a span of 9 bases. Germline CDR1 is DFQATT and CDR2 is SNEGSKA (reference sequence). CDR3 coding DNA: TGCAGTGCTAGCATGGGAGTTAATTCACCCCTCCACTTT. It translates to CSASMGVNSPLHF.

The chain uses TRBV6-1 and TRBJ1-4, with D tentatively TRBD1 (6 bases). The CDR3 spans 13 residues. Trimming cost V 7 bases and J 6 bases, with 12 bases left between them. From germline, CDR1 is MNHNS and CDR2 SASEGT. CDR3 sequence (DNA): TGTGCCAGCAAGGGGGGGCGGTATGAAAAACTGTTTTTT. This encodes CASKGGRYEKLFF.

A remark on this clonotype: A much larger clonotype is one base distant, so this may be a read error. This chain connects TRBV29-1 to TRBJ2-7, with 9 bases fitting TRBD2. The CDR3 has 13 residues. CDR1 and CDR2 (germline): SQVTM, ANQGSEA. Losses at the gene ends were 5 bases for V and 7 bases for J; bases not matched to a gene: 9. Here the CDR3 reads CSVKAGGLGEQYF. The CDR3 nucleotides are TGCAGCGTTAAGGCGGGAGGGCTGGGGGAGCAGTACTTC.

This clonotype was recorded many times. The CDR3 bases are TGTGCCTGGAGTGTACAGGGGGCCCTCCACTTT. Its protein is CAWSVQGALHF. The chain employs TRBV30 and TRBJ1-6; 8 bases match TRBD1. This CDR3 is built from 11 residues. The V segment lost 0 bases and the J segment 14 bases; nucleotides outside the gene matches: 0. The germline gives CDR1 GTSNPN, CDR2 SVGIG (reference sequence).

This clonotype was seen repeatedly, ten times or more. J is TRBJ2-5 and V is TRBV7-9; the D is unclear. Germline CDR1 SEHNR, CDR2 FQNEAQ (reference sequence). V gave up 7 bases and J gave up 5 bases, with 20 bases separating them. CDR3 size: 15 residues. The CDR3 coding sequence is TGTGCCAGCACCAAGACCGCATTAGACTGGGAGACCCAGTACTTC. Residues: CASTKTALDWETQYF.

This clonotype came up many times. The chain recombines TRBV28 with TRBJ2-1; 11 bases agree with TRBD2. V lost 6 bases to trimming and J lost 2 bases; unmatched junction nucleotides: 15. The CDR3 has 19 amino acids. Germline assignment: CDR1 MDHEN and CDR2 SYDVKM. In nucleotides, the CDR3 is TGTGCCAGCAGCACTACTAGCGGGAGCGGGACGGGGACCTACAATGAGCAGTTCTTC. Translated, it gives CASSTTSGSGTGTYNEQFF.